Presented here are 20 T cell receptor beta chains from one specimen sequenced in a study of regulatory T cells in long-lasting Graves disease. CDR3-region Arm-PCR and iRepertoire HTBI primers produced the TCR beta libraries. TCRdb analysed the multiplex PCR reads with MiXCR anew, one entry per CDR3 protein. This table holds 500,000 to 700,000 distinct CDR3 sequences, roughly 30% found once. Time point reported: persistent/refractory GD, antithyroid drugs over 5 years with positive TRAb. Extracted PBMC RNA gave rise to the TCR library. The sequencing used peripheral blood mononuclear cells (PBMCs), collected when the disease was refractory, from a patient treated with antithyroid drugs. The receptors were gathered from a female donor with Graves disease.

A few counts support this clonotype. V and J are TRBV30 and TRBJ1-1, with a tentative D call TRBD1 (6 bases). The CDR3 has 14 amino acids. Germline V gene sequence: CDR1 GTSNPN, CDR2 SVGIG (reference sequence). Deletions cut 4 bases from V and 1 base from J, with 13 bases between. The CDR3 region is CAWTLGGRNTEAFF. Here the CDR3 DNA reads TGTGCCTGGACCCTTGGGGGGCGGAACACTGAAGCTTTCTTT.

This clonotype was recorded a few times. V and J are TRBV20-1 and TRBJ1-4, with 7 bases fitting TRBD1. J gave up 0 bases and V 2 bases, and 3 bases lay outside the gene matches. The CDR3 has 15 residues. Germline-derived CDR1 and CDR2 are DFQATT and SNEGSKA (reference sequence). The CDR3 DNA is TGCAGTGCTAGACCCGGGACAGCAACTAATGAAAAACTGTTTTTT. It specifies CSARPGTATNEKLFF.

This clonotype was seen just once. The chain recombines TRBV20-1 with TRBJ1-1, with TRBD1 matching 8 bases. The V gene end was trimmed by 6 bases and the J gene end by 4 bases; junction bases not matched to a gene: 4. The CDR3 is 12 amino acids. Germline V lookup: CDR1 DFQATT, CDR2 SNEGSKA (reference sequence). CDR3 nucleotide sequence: TGCAGTGCAACAGGGGGAGGCACTGAAGCTTTCTTT. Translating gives CSATGGGTEAFF.

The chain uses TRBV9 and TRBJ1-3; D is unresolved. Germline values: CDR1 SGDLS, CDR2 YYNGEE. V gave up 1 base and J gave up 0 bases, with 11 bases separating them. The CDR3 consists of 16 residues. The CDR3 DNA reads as TGTGCCAGCAGCGTACAGGTCCTGAGCTCTGGAAACACCATATATTTT. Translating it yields CASSVQVLSSGNTIYF.

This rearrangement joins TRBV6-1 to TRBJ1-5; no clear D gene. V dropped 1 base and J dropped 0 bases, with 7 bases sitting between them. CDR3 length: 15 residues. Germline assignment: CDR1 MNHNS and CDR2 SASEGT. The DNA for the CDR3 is TGTGCCAGCAGTGAAGGGCCGATTAGCAATCAGCCCCAGCATTTT. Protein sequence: CASSEGPISNQPQHF.

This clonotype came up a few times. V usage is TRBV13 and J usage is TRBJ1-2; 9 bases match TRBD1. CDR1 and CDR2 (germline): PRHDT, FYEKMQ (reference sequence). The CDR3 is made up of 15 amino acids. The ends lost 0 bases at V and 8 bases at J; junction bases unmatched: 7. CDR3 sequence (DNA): TGTGCCAGCAGCTTAGGCGGGACAGGGCTCATCGGCTACACCTTC. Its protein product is CASSLGGTGLIGYTF.

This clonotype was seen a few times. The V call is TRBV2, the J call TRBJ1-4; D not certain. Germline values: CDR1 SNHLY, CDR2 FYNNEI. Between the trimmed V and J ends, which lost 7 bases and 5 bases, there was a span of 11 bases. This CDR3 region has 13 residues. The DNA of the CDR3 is TGTGCCAGCAATGATATGCCCAATGAAAAACTGTTTTTT. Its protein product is CASNDMPNEKLFF.

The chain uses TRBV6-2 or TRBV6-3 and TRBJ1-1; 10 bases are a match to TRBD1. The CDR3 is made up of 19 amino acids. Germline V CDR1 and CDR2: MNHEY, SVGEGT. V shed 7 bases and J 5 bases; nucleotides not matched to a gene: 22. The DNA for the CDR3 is TGTGCCAGCAAACCCCGAAGACCGGGACAGGGGACGAGGGATACTGAAGCTTTCTTT. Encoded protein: CASKPRRPGQGTRDTEAFF.

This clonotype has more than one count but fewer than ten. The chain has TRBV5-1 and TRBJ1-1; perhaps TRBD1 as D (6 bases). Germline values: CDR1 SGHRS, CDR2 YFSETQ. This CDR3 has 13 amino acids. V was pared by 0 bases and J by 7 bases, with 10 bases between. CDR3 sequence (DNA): TGCGCCAGCAGCTTGGCCGCACAGGGTGAAGCTTTCTTT. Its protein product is CASSLAAQGEAFF.

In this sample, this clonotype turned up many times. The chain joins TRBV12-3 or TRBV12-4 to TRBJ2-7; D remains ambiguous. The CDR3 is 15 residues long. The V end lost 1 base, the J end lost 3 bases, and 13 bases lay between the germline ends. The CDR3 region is CASSLESGFSYEQYF. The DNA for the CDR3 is TGTGCCAGCAGTTTAGAGTCCGGGTTTAGCTACGAGCAGTACTTC.

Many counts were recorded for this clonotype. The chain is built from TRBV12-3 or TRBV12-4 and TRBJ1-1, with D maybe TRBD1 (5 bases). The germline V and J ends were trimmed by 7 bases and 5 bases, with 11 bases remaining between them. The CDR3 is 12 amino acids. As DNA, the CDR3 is TGTGCCAGCAACCGAAGGGGTACTGAAGCTTTCTTT. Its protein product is CASNRRGTEAFF.

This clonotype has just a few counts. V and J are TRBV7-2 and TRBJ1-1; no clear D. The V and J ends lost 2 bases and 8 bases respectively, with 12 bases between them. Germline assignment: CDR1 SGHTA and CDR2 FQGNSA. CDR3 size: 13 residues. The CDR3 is CASSLTWTGEAFF. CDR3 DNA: TGTGCCAGCAGCTTAACATGGACCGGCGAAGCTTTCTTT.

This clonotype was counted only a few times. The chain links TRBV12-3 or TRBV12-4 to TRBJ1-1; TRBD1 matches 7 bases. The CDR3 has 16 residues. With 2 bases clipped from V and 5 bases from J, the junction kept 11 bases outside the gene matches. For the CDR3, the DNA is TGTGCCAGCAGTTTAAGACAGGGCACCCGCCCGACTGAAGCTTTCTTT. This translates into CASSLRQGTRPTEAFF.

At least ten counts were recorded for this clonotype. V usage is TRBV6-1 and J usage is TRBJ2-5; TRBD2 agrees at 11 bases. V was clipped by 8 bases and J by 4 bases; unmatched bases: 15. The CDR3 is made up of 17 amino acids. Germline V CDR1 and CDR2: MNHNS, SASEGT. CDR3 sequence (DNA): TGTGCCAGCGCGGATAGGCAACGTCTAGCGGGAGGAGAGACCCAGTACTTC. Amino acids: CASADRQRLAGGETQYF.

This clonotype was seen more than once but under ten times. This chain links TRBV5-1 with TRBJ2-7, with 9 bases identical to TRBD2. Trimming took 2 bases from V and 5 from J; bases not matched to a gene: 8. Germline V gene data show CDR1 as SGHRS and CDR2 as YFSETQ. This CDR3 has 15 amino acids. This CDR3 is CASSLGSGRRDEQYF. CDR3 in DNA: TGCGCCAGCAGCTTAGGCAGCGGGAGGCGGGACGAGCAGTACTTC.

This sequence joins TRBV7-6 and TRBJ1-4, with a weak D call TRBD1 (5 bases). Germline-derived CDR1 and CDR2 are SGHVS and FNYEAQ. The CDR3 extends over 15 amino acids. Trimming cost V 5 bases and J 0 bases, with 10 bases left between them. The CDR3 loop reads CASSITGATNEKLFF. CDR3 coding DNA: TGTGCCAGCAGCATCACAGGAGCAACTAATGAAAAACTGTTTTTT.

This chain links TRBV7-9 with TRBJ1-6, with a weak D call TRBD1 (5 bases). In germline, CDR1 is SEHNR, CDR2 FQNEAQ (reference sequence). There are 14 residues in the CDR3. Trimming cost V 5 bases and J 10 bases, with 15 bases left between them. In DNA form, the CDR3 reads TGTGCCAGCAGCGCATCAGGGTCTGGCTCACCCCTCCACTTT. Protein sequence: CASSASGSGSPLHF.

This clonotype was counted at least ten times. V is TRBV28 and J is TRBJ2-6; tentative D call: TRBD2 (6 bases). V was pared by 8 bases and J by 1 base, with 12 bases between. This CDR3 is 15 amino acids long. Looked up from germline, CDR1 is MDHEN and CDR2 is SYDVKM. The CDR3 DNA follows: TGTGCCAGCTACCCCCGGGGGTCTGGGGCCAACGTCCTGACTTTC. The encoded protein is CASYPRGSGANVLTF. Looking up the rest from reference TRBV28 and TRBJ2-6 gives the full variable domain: DVKVTQSSRYLVKRTGEKVFLECVQDMDHENMFWYRQDPGLGLRLIYFSYDVKMKEKGDIPEGYSVSREKKERFSLILESASTNQTSMYLCASYPRGSGANVLTFGAGSRLTVL.

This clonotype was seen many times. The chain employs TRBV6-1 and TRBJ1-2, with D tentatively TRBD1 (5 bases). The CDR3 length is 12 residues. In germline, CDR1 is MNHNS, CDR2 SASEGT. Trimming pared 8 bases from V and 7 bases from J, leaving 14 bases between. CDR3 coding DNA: TGTGCCAGCGGCCGGGGGGATGTTGGCTACACCTTC. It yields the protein CASGRGDVGYTF.

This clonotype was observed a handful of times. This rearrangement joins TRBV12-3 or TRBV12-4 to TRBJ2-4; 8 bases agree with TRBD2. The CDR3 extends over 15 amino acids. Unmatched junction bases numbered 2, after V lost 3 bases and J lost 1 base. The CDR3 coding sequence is TGTGCCAGCAGTTTGGGGACTAGGGCCAAAAACATTCAGTACTTC. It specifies CASSLGTRAKNIQYF.